This T cell receptor (beta chain) is drawn from a study of technical replicates of blood from a few donors. TCRdb's table, derived via immunoSEQ multiplex PCR, lists solely in-frame clones and lacks some. The sample yields tens of thousands of clones, approximately 97% seen once. Germline V gene sequence: CDR1 SNHLY, CDR2 FYNNEI. V trimming: 8 bases; J trimming: 5 bases; junction bases outside the gene matches: 17. CDR3 length: 17 residues. The sequenced sample was T cells isolated from PBMCs. The chain is built from TRBV2 and TRBJ2-1; 8 bases align to TRBD2. This TCR was sampled from a human donor in good health. In nucleotides, the CDR3 is TGTGCCAGCGCGCCGGGACTAGGAACCGGAGCACACAATGAGCAGTTCTTC. Protein product: CASAPGLGTGAHNEQFF.